Reported below is one TCR beta chain. Antigen unknown. The sample belongs to a study of T cell repertoires in cytomegalovirus infection. For the study at large: CMV epitopes, recently identified HLA-C-restricted and well-studied HLA-B-restricted, were used. Study-level results: Carriers of CMV and the relevant HLA type were discriminated by public TCR beta frequency.

The CDR3 contains 13 residues. The V end lost 7 bases, the J end lost 7 bases, and 16 bases lay between the germline ends. TCRdb reprocessed the reads via MiXCR and lists one record per CDR3 protein. The table has around 70,000 distinct CDR3 sequences, around 30% seen once; the top ten hold about 60%. The clonotype originates from a human donor in good health (CMV status not recorded). Some clones in this sample may be carry-over from other donors' samples. Sequenced material: CD8+ T cells from cultured PBMCs, taken from culture after CMV antigen stimulation. J is TRBJ1-1 and V is TRBV12-3 or TRBV12-4; D remains unclear. CDR3: CASNYVDGYEAFF. The CDR3 DNA is TGTGCCAGCAACTACGTGGACGGGTATGAAGCTTTCTTT.